The T cell receptor (beta chain) described here comes from a study of blood T cell repertoires in COVID-19. About the study: The United States, Italy and Spain were the sources of the acute and convalescent COVID-19 samples. In each case, the material was cDNA or gDNA derived from T cells, B-cell-depleted T cells, or PBMCs.

Germline V gives CDR1 ENHRY, CDR2 SYGVKD. The CDR3 is 14 residues long. Trimming removed 11 bases at V and 1 base at J, with 16 bases between. Using immunoSEQ multiplex PCR, the repertoire was profiled, and TCRdb retains in-frame clones only, with some absent. This sample has around 470,000 clones, with 89% found just once. Seattle-derived patients entered the study during active infection and were followed longitudinally. The receptor was derived from a man aged 18-30 years with COVID-19, enrolled during active disease. The J gene is TRBJ2-3, the V gene TRBV10-3, with a weak D call TRBD1 (6 bases). Sequencing was done on a sample of peripheral blood. The chain's CDR3 is CALRRGAGTDTQYF. As DNA, the CDR3 is TGTGCCTTACGCAGGGGCGCAGGCACAGATACGCAGTATTTT.